This entry lists 8 T cell receptor beta chains sequenced from one sample in a study of T cell responses to AZD1222 COVID-19 vaccine. Sequencing was performed with immunoSEQ multiplex PCR; in TCRdb, only in-frame clones are kept and a portion is missing. The sample lists 52,000 or so clones, about 81% occurring once. Source: peripheral blood, taken on day 0 of AZD1222 vaccination. These receptor sequences come from an adult in good health.

V and J are TRBV4-3 and TRBJ2-7; 12 bases fit TRBD1. Unmatched junction bases numbered 3, after V lost 1 base and J lost 5 bases. This CDR3 is 15 amino acids long. Germline CDR1 is LGHNA and CDR2 is YSLEER. As DNA, the CDR3 is TGCGCCAGCAGCCAAGTTAGGGACAGGGGGCACGAGCAGTACTTC. This codes for CASSQVRDRGHEQYF.

The J gene is TRBJ2-7, the V gene TRBV5-4; maybe TRBD1 (6 bases). With 5 bases removed from V and 1 base from J, the gap between germline ends came to 10 bases. Germline V gene lookup returns CDR1 SGHNT and CDR2 YYREEE (reference sequence). The CDR3 spans 13 residues. The CDR3, as DNA: TGTGCCAGCAGACCAGGGGCTTCCTACGAGCAGTACTTC. Translated, it gives CASRPGASYEQYF. Variable domain in full (rest from reference TRBV5-4 and TRBJ2-7): ETGVTQSPTHLIKTRGQQVTLRCSSQSGHNTVSWYQQALGQGPQFIFQYYREEENGRGNFPPRFSGLQFPNYSSELNVNALELDDSALYLCASRPGASYEQYFGPGTRLTVT.

The chain links TRBV7-9 to TRBJ2-7, with D maybe TRBD1 (5 bases). V gave up 1 base and J gave up 0 bases, with 10 bases separating them. Per germline, CDR1 SEHNR and CDR2 FQNEAQ (reference sequence). This CDR3 spans 15 amino acids. The CDR3 region is CASSLGQLSSYEQYF. CDR3 in DNA: TGTGCCAGCAGCTTAGGACAGCTGAGCTCCTACGAGCAGTACTTC.

The chain recombines TRBV6-5 with TRBJ2-3; TRBD2 agrees at 10 bases. The CDR3 is made up of 15 amino acids. J gave up 3 bases and V 5 bases, and 5 bases lay outside the gene matches. Germline V gene sequence: CDR1 MNHEY, CDR2 SVGAGI. CDR3 sequence: CASSTKTSGTDTQYF. CDR3 nucleotides: TGTGCCAGCAGTACAAAGACTAGCGGGACAGATACGCAGTATTTT.

This clone was seen only once. The chain couples TRBV10-3 to TRBJ2-1; 10 bases align to TRBD2. Trimming took 4 bases from V and 10 from J; bases not matched to a gene: 7. The CDR3 has 14 residues. Germline values: CDR1 ENHRY, CDR2 SYGVKD. The CDR3 DNA reads as TGTGCCATCAGTGCTCCTAGCGGGAGTCGGGAGCAGTTCTTC. Encoded protein: CAISAPSGSREQFF.

This clone appeared a single time. The chain carries TRBV5-4 and TRBJ2-7; D possibly uses TRBD1 or TRBD2 (5 bases each). Germline CDR1 reads SGHNT; CDR2 reads YYREEE (reference sequence). The V gene lost 10 bases and the J gene lost 7 bases, with 21 bases spanning the gap. The CDR3 extends over 13 amino acids. The CDR3 loop is CAYHRDTWGEQYF. The CDR3 DNA sequence: TGTGCCTATCATCGGGATACCTGGGGGGAGCAGTACTTC. Filled out from reference TRBV5-4 and TRBJ2-7, the complete variable domain reads ETGVTQSPTHLIKTRGQQVTLRCSSQSGHNTVSWYQQALGQGPQFIFQYYREEENGRGNFPPRFSGLQFPNYSSELNVNALELDDSALYLCAYHRDTWGEQYFGPGTRLTVT.

The V and J genes are TRBV7-2 and TRBJ1-1, with 10 bases fitting TRBD1. This CDR3 region has 16 residues. The ends lost 4 bases at V and 8 bases at J; junction bases unmatched: 13. Germline V gene data show CDR1 as SGHTA and CDR2 as FQGNSA. The DNA of the CDR3 is TGTGCCAGCAGCTCATATCAACCGGGACAGGGGAAGGAAGCTTTCTTT. It specifies CASSSYQPGQGKEAFF.

The chain uses TRBV6-5 and TRBJ1-1; D uncertain. V gave up 0 bases and J gave up 7 bases, with 12 bases separating them. The germline V gene encodes CDR1 MNHEY and CDR2 SVGAGI. The CDR3 contains 14 residues. CDR3 coding DNA: TGTGCCAGCAGTTACTCGAAGGGAGAGGGTGAAGCTTTCTTT. This codes for CASSYSKGEGEAFF.